These 21 T cell receptor beta chains share one sample of origin, sequenced in a study of T cells in Graves' hyperthyroidism and ophthalmopathy. The source material, RNA transcripts, was used to amplify TCR beta CDR3 regions. The TCR CDR3 first-round RT-PCR relied on the HTBI primer set. One entry per CDR3 protein results from TCRdb running MiXCR on the multiplex PCR reads. This table holds around 390,000 distinct CDR3 sequences, 14% found once. The specimen sequenced was blood. These receptors were obtained from a woman under 40 with Graves' ophthalmopathy.

Remarks on this clonotype: A much larger clone is a single base away; this may be a read error. The CDR3: CSAQPSGYQETQCF. The CDR3 DNA reads TGCAGTGCACAGCCGTCTGGTTACCAAGAGACCCAGTGCTTC. V is TRBV20-1 and J is TRBJ2-5; unclear D gene. Looked up from germline, CDR1 is DFQATT and CDR2 is SNEGSKA (reference sequence). There are 14 residues in the CDR3.

To note about this clonotype: This may be a read error, as it is one base from a much larger clone. This chain joins TRBV28 and TRBJ1-1; no reliable D call. This CDR3 spans 15 amino acids. Trimming took 5 bases from V and 0 from J, leaving 13 bases between them. Germline V gene data show CDR1 as MDHEN and CDR2 as SYDVKM. CDR3: CASSRSGAMNTEAFF. CDR3 DNA sequence: TGTGCCAGCAGTAGATCGGGAGCCATGAACACTGAAGCTTTCTTT.

CDR3 DNA: TGTGCCAGCAGCGTAGTGGCCGTAGGATCGGATACGCAGTATTTT. It specifies CASSVVAVGSDTQYF. The chain employs TRBV11-2 and TRBJ2-3; D not certain. With 5 bases removed from V and 6 bases from J, the gap between germline ends came to 18 bases. CDR3 length equals 15 residues. Germline V gives CDR1 SGHAT, CDR2 FQNNGV.

Concerning this clonotype: Given a much more abundant clone one base away, this may be a read error. The chain is built from TRBV6-1 and TRBJ1-1; weak D call: TRBD1 (5 bases). The CDR3 is 11 residues long. The germline V gene has CDR1 MNHNS and CDR2 SASEGT. The CDR3 coding sequence is TGTGCCAGTTACAGGAACACTGAAGCTCTCTTT. Protein product: CASYRNTEALF.

J is TRBJ2-1 and V is TRBV27; 8 bases are a match to TRBD2. CDR1 is MNHEY and CDR2 is SMNVEV in the germline V gene (reference sequence). The CDR3 spans 16 residues. The J segment lost 8 bases and the V segment lost 10 bases, leaving 19 bases of the junction unmatched. This chain's CDR3 is CATQEIQRGGGDEQFF. The CDR3 DNA sequence: TGTGCCACCCAGGAGATTCAACGGGGGGGGGGCGATGAGCAGTTCTTC.

This clonotype was observed many times. This chain connects TRBV7-2 to TRBJ2-1; TRBD2 agrees at 14 bases. Germline V gene lookup returns CDR1 SGHTA and CDR2 FQGNSA. Trimming at V came to 4 bases and at J to 9 bases, leaving 11 bases not matched to a gene. This CDR3 has 17 residues. The CDR3 DNA reads as TGTGCCAGCAGCTCAAGGACTAGCGGGGGGTATTCTGGTGAGCAGTTCTTC. Protein: CASSSRTSGGYSGEQFF.

This clonotype came up a few times. V gene TRBV6-1 combines with J gene TRBJ1-1, with TRBD1 identical over 7 bases. The CDR3 sequence is 13 residues long. V shed 6 bases, J shed 5 bases, and the junction held 6 bases outside the gene matches. Per the germline V gene, CDR1 is MNHNS and CDR2 is SASEGT. The CDR3 DNA reads TGTGCCAGCAGCCGGACCAGGGGGACTGAAGCTTTCTTT. Translation: CASSRTRGTEAFF.

This clonotype was seen repeatedly, ten times or more. This chain joins TRBV30 and TRBJ1-1, with TRBD1 matching 8 bases. J lost 4 bases, V lost 8 bases, and 9 bases had no gene match. The CDR3 covers 13 residues. Germline loops: CDR1 GTSNPN, CDR2 SVGIG (reference sequence). This CDR3 reads CARNQGARTEAFF. The CDR3 region has the DNA TGTGCCAGGAATCAGGGGGCGCGCACTGAAGCTTTCTTT.

This clonotype was detected only once. With a much larger clone just one base away, this may be a read error. The gene calls are TRBV2 and TRBJ1-2; tentatively, D is TRBD1 (5 bases). This CDR3 is 13 amino acids long. CDR1 and CDR2 from the germline V gene are SNHLY and FYNNEI. CDR3 sequence (DNA): TGTGCCAGCAGTGGCAGGGTCGACTATGGCGACACCTTC. Translating gives CASSGRVDYGDTF.

This clonotype was seen repeatedly, ten times or more. The rearrangement joins TRBV3-1 to TRBJ2-5; TRBD2 aligns across 10 bases. Germline CDR1 and CDR2: LGHDT and YNNKEL (reference sequence). Germline trimming cut 6 bases from V and 5 bases from J; bases unmatched to any gene: 6. CDR3 length: 14 amino acids. The CDR3 DNA sequence: TGTGCCAGCAGACTAGCGGGGTTTGGGGAGACCCAGTACTTC. It translates to CASRLAGFGETQYF.

This clonotype was seen at least ten times. The chain recombines TRBV20-1 with TRBJ1-1; weak D call: TRBD1 (5 bases). The V gene's germline CDR1 is DFQATT and CDR2 SNEGSKA (reference sequence). This CDR3 is built from 14 residues. The V and J ends lost 3 bases and 3 bases respectively, with 14 bases between them. This CDR3 reads CSARKAGWDTEAFF. The CDR3 region has the DNA TGCAGTGCTAGGAAGGCAGGGTGGGACACTGAAGCTTTCTTT.

The CDR3 loop reads CASGDMGIRSGYGYTF. As DNA, the CDR3 is TGCGCCAGCGGGGATATGGGGATACGATCGGGCTATGGCTACACCTTC. V and J are TRBV4-1 and TRBJ1-2; D is undetermined. The V gene's germline CDR1 is MGHRA and CDR2 YSYEKL. V was cut by 8 bases and J by 4 bases, with 23 bases left in between. The CDR3 totals 16 residues.

This clonotype was seen ten or more times. This rearrangement joins TRBV28 to TRBJ2-2, with TRBD2 matching over 10 bases. The CDR3 is 16 residues long. Germline CDR1 and CDR2: MDHEN and SYDVKM. Unmatched junction bases numbered 8, after V lost 3 bases and J lost 7 bases. DNA of the CDR3: TGTGCCAGCAGTTTCAAGCGGGGGGGCCTTCACGGGGAGCTGTTTTTT. Protein: CASSFKRGGLHGELFF.

This clonotype was counted at least ten times. V usage is TRBV3-1 and J usage is TRBJ2-5; D call uncertain. The V end lost 1 base, the J end lost 10 bases, and 13 bases lay between the germline ends. Germline assignment: CDR1 LGHDT and CDR2 YNNKEL (reference sequence). This CDR3 region has 13 residues. The CDR3 sequence: CASSQVVVGIQYF. The CDR3 DNA follows: TGTGCCAGCAGCCAAGTTGTGGTAGGGATCCAGTACTTC.

The chain carries TRBV28 and TRBJ1-2; TRBD1 agrees at 9 bases. The CDR3 contains 17 residues. J gave up 2 bases and V 2 bases, and 9 bases lay outside the gene matches. Germline loops: CDR1 MDHEN, CDR2 SYDVKM. For the CDR3, the DNA is TGTGCCAGCAGTTTAGGTTTCGGGACAGGGAAGAACTATGGCTACACCTTC. It encodes CASSLGFGTGKNYGYTF.

The V call is TRBV28, the J call TRBJ1-2, with TRBD1 matching over 8 bases. The CDR3 contains 15 residues. The V gene end was trimmed by 4 bases and the J gene end by 8 bases; junction bases not matched to a gene: 12. CDR1 and CDR2 from the germline V gene are MDHEN and SYDVKM. The CDR3 loop reads CASSWQDRAFVGYTF. In DNA, the CDR3 is TGTGCCAGCAGTTGGCAGGACAGGGCATTCGTAGGCTACACCTTC.

In this sample, this clonotype turned up many times. The chain joins TRBV5-1 to TRBJ1-1, with 8 positions matching TRBD1. This CDR3 has 13 residues. The junction had 6 bases not matched to a gene; V was cut back by 4 bases and J by 7 bases. CDR1 is SGHRS and CDR2 is YFSETQ in the germline V gene. CDR3 loop: CASSHPGQVEAFF. DNA of the CDR3: TGCGCCAGCAGCCATCCGGGACAGGTTGAAGCTTTCTTT.

The chain has TRBV5-8 and TRBJ2-3, with D possibly matching TRBD2 (6 bases). This CDR3 has 13 amino acids. The V end was cut by 3 bases, the J end by 5 bases, with 10 bases between. Germline assignment: CDR1 SGHTS and CDR2 YDEGEE. DNA of the CDR3: TGTGCCAGCAGCTCTTCGGGGGAAGATACGCAGTATTTT. It yields the protein CASSSSGEDTQYF.

This clonotype was counted a few times. At one of its ends the junction is not consistent with the germline gene, which may arise from a read error. The V call is TRBV7-7, the J call TRBJ2-1; TRBD2 matches 11 bases. This CDR3 is 17 amino acids long. CDR1 and CDR2 from the germline V gene are SSHAT and FNYEAQ (reference sequence). For the CDR3, the DNA is TGTGCTAGCAGCTTACCCCCGACTAGCGGGGTATACAATGAGCAGTTCTTC. It translates to CASSLPPTSGVYNEQFF. Drawing the rest from reference TRBV7-7 and TRBJ2-1, the complete variable domain is GAGVSQSPRYKVTKRGQDVTLRCDPISSHATLYWYQQALGQGPEFLTYFNYEAQPDKSGLPSDRFSAERPEGSISTLTIQRTEQRDSAMYRCASSLPPTSGVYNEQFFGPGTRLTVL.

Worth noting for this clonotype: A clone one base away is much larger, so this may be a read error. The genes are TRBV30 and TRBJ1-5; 11 bases map to TRBD1. Germline V gene sequence: CDR1 GTSNPN, CDR2 SVGIG (reference sequence). The ends lost 8 bases at V and 4 bases at J; junction bases unmatched: 4. The CDR3 runs 13 residues. CDR3 sequence (DNA): TGTGCCAGGACAGGGGGCATAAATCAGCCCCAGCATTTT. This sequence encodes CARTGGINQPQHF. The full variable domain, with the rest looked up from reference TRBV30 and TRBJ1-5, is SQTIHQWPATLVQPVGSPLSLECTVEGTSNPNLYWYRQAAGRGLQLLFYSVGIGQISSEVPQNLSASRPQDRQFILSSKKLLLSDSGFYLCARTGGINQPQHFGDGTRLSIL.

This clonotype was observed at least ten times. V gene TRBV6-1 combines with J gene TRBJ2-5, with 9 bases that match TRBD2. Germline V gene lookup returns CDR1 MNHNS and CDR2 SASEGT. J lost 1 base, V lost 2 bases, and 5 bases had no gene match. The CDR3 extends over 16 amino acids. The CDR3 spells CASSEYRSGGQETQYF. The CDR3 DNA is TGTGCCAGCAGTGAATATCGTAGCGGGGGCCAAGAGACCCAGTACTTC.